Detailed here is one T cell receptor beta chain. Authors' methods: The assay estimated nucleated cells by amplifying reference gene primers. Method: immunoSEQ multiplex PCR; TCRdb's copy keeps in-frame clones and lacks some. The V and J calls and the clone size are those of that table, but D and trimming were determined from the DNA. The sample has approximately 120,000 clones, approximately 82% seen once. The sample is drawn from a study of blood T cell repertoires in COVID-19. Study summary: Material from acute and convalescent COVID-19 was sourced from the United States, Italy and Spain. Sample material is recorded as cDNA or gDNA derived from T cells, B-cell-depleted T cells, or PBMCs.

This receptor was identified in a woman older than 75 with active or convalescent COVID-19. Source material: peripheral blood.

Here the CDR3 reads CAISESNSGKDTQYF. The CDR3 DNA reads as TGTGCCATCAGTGAGTCGAATAGCGGGAAGGATACGCAGTATTTT. The V gene is TRBV10-3, the J gene TRBJ2-3; TRBD2 matches 8 bases. This CDR3 has 15 amino acids. The trim removed 0 bases at V and 6 bases at J, leaving 5 bases unmatched. Germline lookup yields CDR1 ENHRY and CDR2 SYGVKD.